Listed below are T cell receptor beta chains from one sample, sequenced in a study of T cells in narcolepsy. Assay: immunoSEQ multiplex PCR; the TCRdb copy retains only in-frame clones and omits some. The data contain about 27,000 clones, roughly 86% of them seen just once; the ten biggest clones take up 1% to 1.3%. Sequencing was carried out using CD45RA- memory CD4+ T cells from PBMCs. The receptor source for this set is a human donor with narcolepsy. Each CDR3 is given without its conserved first and last residue.

cdr3_aa: ASSEQVGRDYGYT
cdr3_length: 13
v_call: TRBV2
j_call: TRBJ1-2

cdr3_aa: ASSQSGANVLT
cdr3_length: 11
v_call: TRBV4-2
j_call: TRBJ2-6

cdr3_aa: ASIMTGNSAGELF
cdr3_length: 13
v_call: TRBV6-1
j_call: TRBJ2-2

cdr3_aa: SAGQLVDTQY
cdr3_length: 10
v_call: TRBV29-1
j_call: TRBJ2-3

cdr3_aa: ASSPSGGPGGGYT
cdr3_length: 13
v_call: TRBV7-9
j_call: TRBJ1-2

cdr3_aa: ASSEMTGFSGNTIY
cdr3_length: 14
v_call: TRBV9
j_call: TRBJ1-3

cdr3_aa: ASSPIGGDQPQH
cdr3_length: 12
v_call: TRBV18
j_call: TRBJ1-5

cdr3_aa: ASSGRGNNSPLH
cdr3_length: 12
v_call: TRBV6-5
j_call: TRBJ1-6

cdr3_aa: ASSSQGARGYT
cdr3_length: 11
v_call: TRBV7-6
j_call: TRBJ1-2

cdr3_aa: ASSKSGGRAEQY
cdr3_length: 12
v_call: TRBV5-5
j_call: TRBJ2-7

cdr3_aa: ASSLAGGANYGYT
cdr3_length: 13
v_call: TRBV5-5
j_call: TRBJ1-2

cdr3_aa: ASSAGTGGVTGELF
cdr3_length: 14
v_call: TRBV6-1
j_call: TRBJ2-2

cdr3_aa: ASKTNTEAF
cdr3_length: 9
v_call: TRBV28
j_call: TRBJ1-1

cdr3_aa: ASSFSGALGETQY
cdr3_length: 13
v_call: TRBV7-2
j_call: TRBJ2-5

cdr3_aa: ASSADRANTGELF
cdr3_length: 13
v_call: TRBV18
j_call: TRBJ2-2

cdr3_aa: ASSELPGTAQY
cdr3_length: 11
v_call: TRBV10-1
j_call: TRBJ2-7